The rows below give T cell receptor beta chains drawn from one sample of a study of OX40 agonist ivuxolimab in advanced cancers. The assay was immunoSEQ multiplex PCR, and TCRdb's table has in-frame clones only and misses some. This table holds about 100,000 clones, about 80% found once. The sequencing here drew on CD4+ or CD8+ T cells sorted from blood, taken in a trial of the OX40 agonist ivuxolimab. These receptor sequences come from an adult with an advanced solid tumor such as melanoma, head and neck, liver or kidney cancer. The CDR3 runs from the conserved cysteine through the conserved F or W. Each record gives: D gene, J gene, clone size, V gene, CDR3 DNA, CDR3 protein. A D gene is named only where the DNA matches it firmly. Clone size, where shown, is once, few, many, or a class for clones that have expanded.

. | TRBJ2-5 | . | TRBV29-1 | TGCAGCGTTGAATTGTCGGCAGCCCTGGGGGAGACCCAGTACTTC | CSVELSAALGETQYF
. | TRBJ1-4 | . | TRBV27 | TGTGCCAGCAGTTTATCCGGTAATGAAAAACTGTTTTTT | CASSLSGNEKLFF
. | TRBJ2-7 | few | TRBV6-1 | TGTGCCAGCAGTGAAGCCCGGAGCAGCTACGAGCAGTACTTC | CASSEARSSYEQYF
TRBD1 | TRBJ1-2 | . | TRBV4-2 | TGTGCCAGCAGCCAAGGACAGGGGAAAAGCTATGGCTACACCTTC | CASSQGQGKSYGYTF
. | TRBJ1-1 | . | TRBV19 | TGTGCCAGTAGCCCGCGACCCCCGTCATACACTGAAGCTTTCTTT | CASSPRPPSYTEAFF
TRBD2 | TRBJ2-3 | . | TRBV27 | TGTGCCAGCAGTTTTCTACTAGCGGGGGGAACAGATACGCAGTATTTT | CASSFLLAGGTDTQYF
. | TRBJ1-2 | . | TRBV19 | TGTGCCAGTAGTCCACGGAGAGGGGTAGGCTATGGCTACACCTTC | CASSPRRGVGYGYTF
TRBD2 | TRBJ2-1 | . | TRBV7-9 | TGTGCCAGCAGCCCCCCGACTAGCGGGAGTTCCTACAATGAGCAGTTCTTC | CASSPPTSGSSYNEQFF
. | TRBJ2-7 | . | TRBV6-5 | TGTGCCACCAGGGTATCGGGCGAGACCGACTACGAGCAGTACTTC | CATRVSGETDYEQYF
. | TRBJ2-7 | . | TRBV9 | TGTGCCAGCAGCTCACCCGACAGAAACTACGAGCAGTACTTC | CASSSPDRNYEQYF
. | TRBJ2-3 | . | TRBV6-4 | TGTGCCAGCAGTACCCAAGGCGGCAACACAGATACGCAGTATTTT | CASSTQGGNTDTQYF
. | TRBJ1-2 | once | TRBV9 | TGTGCCAGCAGCCAGAACCGGACAACAGACCCCCCCGCCAACTATGGCTACACCTTC | CASSQNRTTDPPANYGYTF
. | TRBJ1-2 | . | TRBV6-5 | TGTGCCAGCAGTCCCAACGAGGTTAGGAGAGGCTACACCTTC | CASSPNEVRRGYTF
TRBD1 | TRBJ2-1 | . | TRBV7-9 | TGTGCCAGCTGGGGACAGGGGGCTCCAAATGAGCAGTTCTTC | CASWGQGAPNEQFF
. | TRBJ1-1 | . | TRBV29-1 | TGCAGCGTTAAGATTGGGGACCTACCGAACACTGAAGCTTTCTTT | CSVKIGDLPNTEAFF
TRBD1 | TRBJ1-5 | . | TRBV15 | TGTGCCACCAGCGAACGTTGGACAGGGTCAAATCAGCCCCAGCATTTT | CATSERWTGSNQPQHF
. | TRBJ1-1 | . | TRBV2 | TGTGCCAGCACCCCGTTCTTGGGTTCTGAAGCTTTCTTT | CASTPFLGSEAFF
. | TRBJ1-1 | . | TRBV29-1 | TGCAGCGTAAAGAACACTGAAGCTTTCTTT | CSVKNTEAFF
TRBD2 | TRBJ2-2 | . | TRBV5-1 | TGCGCCAGCAGCATAGGACTAGCGGGAGGCACCGGGGAGCTGTTTTTT | CASSIGLAGGTGELFF
. | TRBJ1-4 | . | TRBV28 | TGTGCCAGCAGTTTATCCGGCTACTCGGGTGAAAAACTGTTTTTT | CASSLSGYSGEKLFF
. | TRBJ2-3 | once | TRBV12-5 | TGTGCTAGTGGGTTGAGCACAGATACGCAGTATTTT | CASGLSTDTQYF
TRBD1 | TRBJ1-6 | . | TRBV27 | TGTGCCAGCTCTGGACAGGGTAATTCACCCCTCCACTTT | CASSGQGNSPLHF
. | TRBJ1-3 | few | TRBV12-5 | TGTGCTAGTGGTTTCCCTAGGGGGTCTGGAAACACCATATATTTT | CASGFPRGSGNTIYF
. | TRBJ2-5 | . | TRBV12-5 | TGTGCTAGTGGTTTGGTGGTGTCCCAAGAGACCCAGTACTTC | CASGLVVSQETQYF
. | TRBJ2-2 | . | TRBV11-2 | TGTGCCAGCAGCTTACCACTAGTGGGCGGGGAGCTGTTTTTT | CASSLPLVGGELFF
TRBD1 | TRBJ2-7 | . | TRBV27 | TGTGCCAGCAGTGGCGGGACAGGGAGATCGGAGTACTTC | CASSGGTGRSEYF
. | TRBJ1-3 | few | TRBV27 | TGTGCCAGCACCCACACCATATATTTT | CASTHTIYF
. | TRBJ1-4 | . | TRBV19 | TGTGCCAGTAGTATACTCGGGGACGCTAATGAAAAACTGTTTTTT | CASSILGDANEKLFF
TRBD2 | TRBJ2-1 | . | TRBV19 | TGTGCCAGTAGTATATCCAGCGGGACCTACAATGAGCAGTTCTTC | CASSISSGTYNEQFF
. | TRBJ2-7 | few | TRBV11-2 | TGTGCCAGCAGCTTAGCGATAACCTACGAGCAGTACTTC | CASSLAITYEQYF
TRBD1 | TRBJ1-1 | once | TRBV19 | TGTGCCAGTGGGACAGATTTTAACACTGAAGCTTTCTTT | CASGTDFNTEAFF
. | TRBJ1-2 | once | TRBV9 | TGTGCCAGCAGCGTAGCGGAGGGGGGCGGCTACACCTTC | CASSVAEGGGYTF
. | TRBJ1-1 | once | TRBV7-8 | TGTGCCAGCAGCTTAGTTTTATCGGACGTAGAAGCTTTCTTT | CASSLVLSDVEAFF
. | TRBJ1-3 | few | TRBV30 | TGTGCCTGGAGCCTACCCGACAGGCGTGGAAACACCATATATTTT | CAWSLPDRRGNTIYF
. | TRBJ1-4 | . | TRBV7-2 | TGTGCCAGCAGCCCCCGGGGGGGGGATGAAAAACTGTTTTTT | CASSPRGGDEKLFF
. | TRBJ1-2 | . | TRBV7-9 | TGTGCCAGCAGCTTATGGTCCAGGGATGGCTACACCTTC | CASSLWSRDGYTF
TRBD2 | TRBJ2-5 | . | TRBV7-8 | TGTGCCAGCAAAACCGGGACTAGCGGGAGAGCTCAAGAGACCCAGTACTTC | CASKTGTSGRAQETQYF
TRBD1 | TRBJ2-1 | . | TRBV6-5 | TGTGCCAGCAGTTGGACAGGGGGCGGACTAGGTAATGAGCAGTTCTTC | CASSWTGGGLGNEQFF
. | TRBJ2-7 | . | TRBV7-2 | TGTGCCAGCAGCTTAGACGGAACGGTCTCCTACGAGCAGTACTTC | CASSLDGTVSYEQYF
. | TRBJ2-3 | . | TRBV6-1 | TGTGCCAGCCTAGCGTTTGGGAGTGGAGATACGCAGTATTTT | CASLAFGSGDTQYF
TRBD1 | TRBJ2-7 | . | TRBV6-5 | TGTGCCAGCAGTTACTCGGGACAGGGGGCTTACGAGCAGTACTTC | CASSYSGQGAYEQYF
. | TRBJ2-1 | . | TRBV5-1 | TGCGCCAGCAGCTCACGAGGGCCTAGCCGTCGTTTCAATGAGCAGTTCTTC | CASSSRGPSRRFNEQFF
TRBD2 | TRBJ2-1 | . | TRBV5-4 | TGTGCCAGCAGCCCAACCGGGACTAGCGGGGGGGCCAGACTCTTC | CASSPTGTSGGARLF
. | TRBJ2-6 | . | TRBV19 | TGTGCCAGTAATACAGGGACCTACTCTGGGGCCAACGTCCTGACTTTC | CASNTGTYSGANVLTF
. | TRBJ1-2 | . | TRBV9 | TGTGCCAGCAGCGAGGGGGGTGTCTATGGCTACACCTTC | CASSEGGVYGYTF
TRBD2 | TRBJ2-1 | . | TRBV15 | TGTGCCACCAGCAGAGGGACTAGCGACTTCGAGCAGTTCTTC | CATSRGTSDFEQFF
. | TRBJ2-7 | . | TRBV27 | TGTGCCAGCAGTTGGGGTAGGGCCTACGAGCAGTACTTC | CASSWGRAYEQYF
TRBD1 | TRBJ2-2 | . | TRBV9 | TGTGCCAGCAGCGGTACAGGGGGCGCGGGCGGGGAGCTGTTTTTT | CASSGTGGAGGELFF
TRBD2 | TRBJ2-7 | . | TRBV7-2 | TGTGCCAGCAGCTTGAGCGGGAGCAAGTCGTACGAGCAGTACTTC | CASSLSGSKSYEQYF
TRBD1 | TRBJ2-1 | . | TRBV10-2 | TGCGCCAGCAGTGAGTATCAGGGGGCCTACAATGAGCAGTTCTTC | CASSEYQGAYNEQFF
. | TRBJ1-1 | once | TRBV9 | TGTGCCAGCAGCTTGATCCAGGGTGCGGCCGTGAACACTGAAGCTTTCTTT | CASSLIQGAAVNTEAFF
. | TRBJ1-1 | . | TRBV2 | TGTGCCAGCAGTGAGGGGTACAGGGAGCACACTGAAGCTTTCTTT | CASSEGYREHTEAFF
. | TRBJ2-1 | . | TRBV4-1 | TGCGCCAGCAGCCATGAGCTTTCTGAGCAGTTCTTC | CASSHELSEQFF
. | TRBJ1-2 | . | TRBV6-1 | TGTGCCAGCAGTGACAGGACAGTCGGCTATGGCTACACCTTC | CASSDRTVGYGYTF